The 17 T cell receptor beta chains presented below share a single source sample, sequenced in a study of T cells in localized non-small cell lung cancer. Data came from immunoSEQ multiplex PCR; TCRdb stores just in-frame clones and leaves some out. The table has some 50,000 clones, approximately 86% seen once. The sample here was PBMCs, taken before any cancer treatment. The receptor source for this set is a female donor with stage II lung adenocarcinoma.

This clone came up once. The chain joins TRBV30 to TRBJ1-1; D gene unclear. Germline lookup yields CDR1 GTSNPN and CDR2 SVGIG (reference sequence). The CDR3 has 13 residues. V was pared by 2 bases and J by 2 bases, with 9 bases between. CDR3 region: CAWSLTVNTEAFF. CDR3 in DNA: TGTGCCTGGAGTCTAACAGTTAACACTGAAGCTTTCTTT.

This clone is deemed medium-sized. The CDR3 DNA sequence: TGTGCCAGCAGTTCTCGGACAGGGCTTTCACCCCTCCACTTT. Translating gives CASSSRTGLSPLHF. This chain uses TRBV27 with TRBJ1-6, with 8 bases lining up with TRBD1. Per germline, CDR1 MNHEY and CDR2 SMNVEV (reference sequence). With 4 bases clipped from V and 9 bases from J, the junction kept 5 bases outside the gene matches. CDR3 length: 14 amino acids.

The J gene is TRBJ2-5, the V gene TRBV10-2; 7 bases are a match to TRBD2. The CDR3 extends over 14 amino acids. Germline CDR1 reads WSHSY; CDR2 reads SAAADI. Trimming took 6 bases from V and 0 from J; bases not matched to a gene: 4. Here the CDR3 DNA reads TGCGCCAGCAGGGCCGGGGGGAACCAAGAGACCCAGTACTTC. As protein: CASRAGGNQETQYF.

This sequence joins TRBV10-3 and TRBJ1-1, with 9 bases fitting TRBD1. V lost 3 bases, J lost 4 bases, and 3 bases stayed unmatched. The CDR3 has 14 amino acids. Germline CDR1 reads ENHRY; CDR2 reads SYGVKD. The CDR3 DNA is TGTGCCATCAGTGAAGGACAGGGGTTCACTGAAGCTTTCTTT. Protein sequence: CAISEGQGFTEAFF.

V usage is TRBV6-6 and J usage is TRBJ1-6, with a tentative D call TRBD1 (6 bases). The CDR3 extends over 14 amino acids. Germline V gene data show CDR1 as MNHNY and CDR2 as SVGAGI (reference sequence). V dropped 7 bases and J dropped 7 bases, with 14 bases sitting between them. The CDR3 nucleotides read TGTGCCAGCAAATTCCGGACAGTAAATTCACCCCTCCACTTT. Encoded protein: CASKFRTVNSPLHF.

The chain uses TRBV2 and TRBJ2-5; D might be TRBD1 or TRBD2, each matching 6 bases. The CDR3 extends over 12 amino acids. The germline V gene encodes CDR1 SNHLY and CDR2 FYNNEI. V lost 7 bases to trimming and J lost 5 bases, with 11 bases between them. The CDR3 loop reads CASKGGRETQYF. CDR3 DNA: TGTGCCAGCAAGGGGGGCCGGGAGACCCAGTACTTC.

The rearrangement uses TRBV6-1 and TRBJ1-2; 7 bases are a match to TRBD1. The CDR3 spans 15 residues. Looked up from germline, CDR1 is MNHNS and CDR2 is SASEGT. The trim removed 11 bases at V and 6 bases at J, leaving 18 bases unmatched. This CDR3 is CASLRQGLIFDGYTF. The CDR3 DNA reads TGTGCCTCTCTCCGACAGGGCCTAATTTTTGATGGCTACACCTTC.

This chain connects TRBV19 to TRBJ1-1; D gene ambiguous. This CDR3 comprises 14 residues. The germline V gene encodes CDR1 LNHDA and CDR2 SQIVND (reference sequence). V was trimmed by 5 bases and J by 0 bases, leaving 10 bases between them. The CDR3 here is CASSLVLMNTEAFF. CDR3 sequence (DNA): TGTGCCAGTAGTTTAGTACTTATGAACACTGAAGCTTTCTTT.

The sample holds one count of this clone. The CDR3 DNA reads TGTGCCAGCAGCTATTCCGGTAGCTCCTACGAGCAGTACTTC. Translation gives CASSYSGSSYEQYF. This chain links TRBV5-6 with TRBJ2-7; D not resolved. V gave up 3 bases and J gave up 0 bases, with 10 bases separating them. Germline V gene sequence: CDR1 SGHDT, CDR2 YYEEEE. The CDR3 is made up of 14 amino acids.

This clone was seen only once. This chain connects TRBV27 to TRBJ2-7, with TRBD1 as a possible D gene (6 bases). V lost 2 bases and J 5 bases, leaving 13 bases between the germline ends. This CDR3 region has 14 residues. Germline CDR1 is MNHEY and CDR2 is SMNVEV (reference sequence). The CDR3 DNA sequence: TGTGCCAGCAGTTTAAACAGGGTTTCCAACGAGCAGTACTTC. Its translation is CASSLNRVSNEQYF.

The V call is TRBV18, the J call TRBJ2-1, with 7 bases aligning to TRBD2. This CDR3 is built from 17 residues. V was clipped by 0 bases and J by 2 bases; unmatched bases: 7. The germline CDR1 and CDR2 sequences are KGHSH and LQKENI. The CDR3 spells CASSPPPAGRAYNEQFF. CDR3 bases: TGTGCCAGCTCACCACCGCCGGCGGGGAGGGCCTACAATGAGCAGTTCTTC.

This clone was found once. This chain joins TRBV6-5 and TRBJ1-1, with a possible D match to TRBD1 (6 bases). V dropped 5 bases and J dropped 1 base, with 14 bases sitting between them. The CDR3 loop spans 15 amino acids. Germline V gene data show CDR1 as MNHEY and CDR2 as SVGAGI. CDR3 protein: CASSPPQGTNTEAFF. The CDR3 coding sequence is TGTGCCAGCAGTCCACCCCAGGGGACGAACACTGAAGCTTTCTTT.

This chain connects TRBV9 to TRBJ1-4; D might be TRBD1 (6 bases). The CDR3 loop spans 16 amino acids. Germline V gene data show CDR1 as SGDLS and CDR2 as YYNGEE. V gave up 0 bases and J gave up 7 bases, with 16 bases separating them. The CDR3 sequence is CASSVAPQGQGEKLFF. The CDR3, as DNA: TGTGCCAGCAGCGTAGCTCCCCAGGGGCAGGGTGAAAAACTGTTTTTT.

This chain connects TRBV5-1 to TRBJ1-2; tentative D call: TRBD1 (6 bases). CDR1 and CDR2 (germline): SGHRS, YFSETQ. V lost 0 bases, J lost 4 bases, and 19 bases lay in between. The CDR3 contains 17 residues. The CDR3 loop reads CASSLVLGGQAVYGYTF. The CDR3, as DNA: TGCGCCAGCAGCTTGGTACTGGGGGGGCAGGCCGTCTATGGCTACACCTTC.

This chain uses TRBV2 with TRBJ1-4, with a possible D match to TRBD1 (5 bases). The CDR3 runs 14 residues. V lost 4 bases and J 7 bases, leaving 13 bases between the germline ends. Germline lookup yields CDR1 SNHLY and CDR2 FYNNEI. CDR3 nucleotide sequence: TGTGCCAGCAGTGGACAGCAGGAAGTTGAAAAACTGTTTTTT. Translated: CASSGQQEVEKLFF. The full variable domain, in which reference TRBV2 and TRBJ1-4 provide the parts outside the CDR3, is EPEVTQTPSHQVTQMGQEVILRCVPISNHLYFYWYRQILGQKVEFLVSFYNNEISEKSEIFDDQFSVERPDGSNFTLKIRSTKLEDSAMYFCASSGQQEVEKLFFGSGTQLSVL.

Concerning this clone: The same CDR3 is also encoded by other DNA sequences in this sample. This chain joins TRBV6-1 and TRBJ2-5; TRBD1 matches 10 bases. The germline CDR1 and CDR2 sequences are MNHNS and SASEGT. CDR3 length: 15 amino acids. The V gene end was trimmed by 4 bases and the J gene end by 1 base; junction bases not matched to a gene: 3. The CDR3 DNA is TGTGCCAGCAGTGTCCGGACAGGGGGCCAAGAGACCCAGTACTTC. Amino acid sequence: CASSVRTGGQETQYF.

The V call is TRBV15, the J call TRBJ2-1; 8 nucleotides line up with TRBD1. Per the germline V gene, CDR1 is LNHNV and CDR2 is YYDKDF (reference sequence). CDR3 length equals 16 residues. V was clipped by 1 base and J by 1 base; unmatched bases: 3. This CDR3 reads CATSRVDRASYNEQFF. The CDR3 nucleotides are TGTGCCACCAGCAGAGTGGACAGGGCTTCCTACAATGAGCAGTTCTTC.